A single sample is the source of the 9 T cell receptor beta chains below, sequenced in a study of T cell changes during pregnancy in multiple sclerosis. Only in-frame clones appear in the TCRdb table, and some are missing; sequencing was by immunoSEQ multiplex PCR. This repertoire shows 37,000 or so clones, 88% found once; its top ten account for about 1.1%. The specimen comprised CD4+ T cells from peripheral blood mononuclear cells, sampled before pregnancy. The receptors here all came from a female donor with multiple sclerosis, enrolled in a pregnancy study.

The genes are TRBV10-3 and TRBJ1-1; a possible D gene is TRBD1 (5 bases). Between the trimmed V and J ends, which lost 3 bases and 5 bases, there was a span of 13 bases. Germline values: CDR1 ENHRY, CDR2 SYGVKD. The CDR3 is 14 residues long. CDR3 in amino acids: CAISEARDSTEAFF. CDR3 nucleotide sequence: TGTGCCATCAGTGAAGCCAGGGATAGTACTGAAGCTTTCTTT.

The V and J genes are TRBV5-1 and TRBJ1-4; a possible D gene is TRBD1 (5 bases). The CDR3 spans 16 residues. Germline V CDR1 and CDR2: SGHRS, YFSETQ. V lost 0 bases and J 1 base, leaving 10 bases between the germline ends. DNA for the CDR3: TGCGCCAGCAGCTTGGGGCTGACAGAAACTAATGAAAAACTGTTTTTT. As protein: CASSLGLTETNEKLFF.

This chain connects TRBV2 to TRBJ2-1, with TRBD2 as a possible D gene (5 bases). Trimming left V 5 bases short and J 8 bases short, with 10 bases between. Germline-derived CDR1 and CDR2 are SNHLY and FYNNEI. This CDR3 is built from 12 residues. The chain's CDR3 is CASSWESDEQFF. The CDR3 DNA reads TGTGCCAGCAGTTGGGAGTCTGATGAGCAGTTCTTC. The full variable domain, with the rest looked up from reference TRBV2 and TRBJ2-1, is EPEVTQTPSHQVTQMGQEVILRCVPISNHLYFYWYRQILGQKVEFLVSFYNNEISEKSEIFDDQFSVERPDGSNFTLKIRSTKLEDSAMYFCASSWESDEQFFGPGTRLTVL.

The chain has TRBV4-2 and TRBJ2-1; D is perhaps TRBD2 (6 bases). Trimming shortened V by 3 bases and J by 6 bases, and 18 bases separated the two germline ends. Looked up from germline, CDR1 is LGHNA and CDR2 is YNFKEQ. The CDR3 covers 16 residues. In nucleotides, the CDR3 is TGTGCCAGCAGCCAGGGTAGCGGAGGGCAAGGCAATGAGCAGTTCTTC. Translating it yields CASSQGSGGQGNEQFF.

This clone was detected only once. This rearrangement joins TRBV4-3 to TRBJ2-1; 9 nucleotides match TRBD2. CDR3 length equals 16 residues. J gave up 3 bases and V 0 bases, and 3 bases lay outside the gene matches. Germline lookup yields CDR1 LGHNA and CDR2 YSLEER. CDR3 protein: CASSQEPSGVYNEQFF. The CDR3, as DNA: TGCGCCAGCAGCCAAGAACCTAGCGGGGTCTACAATGAGCAGTTCTTC.

The V and J genes are TRBV7-2 and TRBJ2-1; 11 bases are a match to TRBD2. The CDR3 sequence is 15 residues long. Germline V lookup: CDR1 SGHTA, CDR2 FQGNSA. After removal of 5 bases from V and 6 bases from J, the junction contained 6 bases not matched to a gene. The chain's CDR3 is CASSISGTSGNEQFF. The CDR3 nucleotides are TGTGCCAGCAGCATATCCGGGACTAGCGGCAATGAGCAGTTCTTC. Supplemented by reference TRBV7-2 and TRBJ2-1, the full variable domain reads GAGVSQSPSNKVTEKGKDVELRCDPISGHTALYWYRQSLGQGLEFLIYFQGNSAPDKSGLPSDRFSAERTGGSVSTLTIQRTQQEDSAVYLCASSISGTSGNEQFFGPGTRLTVL.

The CDR3 is CASSGWLHNEQFF. Written as DNA, the CDR3 is TGTGCCAGCAGTGGTTGGCTTCACAATGAGCAGTTCTTC. V usage is TRBV2 and J usage is TRBJ2-1; D gene uncertain. Germline CDR1 and CDR2: SNHLY and FYNNEI. The CDR3 is 13 residues long. V lost 4 bases and J lost 5, with 9 bases in between.

The chain uses TRBV6-1 and TRBJ2-7; 8 bases map to TRBD1. V lost 4 bases and J lost 9; bases outside the gene matches: 14. Germline V gene lookup returns CDR1 MNHNS and CDR2 SASEGT. This CDR3 contains 15 residues. The CDR3 DNA reads as TGTGCCAGCAGTGGTACAGGGGGTACGGGCAGTAGGCAGTACTTC. Its translation: CASSGTGGTGSRQYF.

This clone appeared a single time. V usage is TRBV10-2 and J usage is TRBJ1-5, with TRBD1 matching 7 bases. Germline V gene data show CDR1 as WSHSY and CDR2 as SAAADI. This CDR3 spans 17 amino acids. The V gene end was trimmed by 2 bases and the J gene end by 4 bases; junction bases not matched to a gene: 11. The CDR3 region has the DNA TGCGCCAGCAGTGAGGGATATCTGGGACAGAAGAATCAGCCCCAGCATTTT. Its translation is CASSEGYLGQKNQPQHF.